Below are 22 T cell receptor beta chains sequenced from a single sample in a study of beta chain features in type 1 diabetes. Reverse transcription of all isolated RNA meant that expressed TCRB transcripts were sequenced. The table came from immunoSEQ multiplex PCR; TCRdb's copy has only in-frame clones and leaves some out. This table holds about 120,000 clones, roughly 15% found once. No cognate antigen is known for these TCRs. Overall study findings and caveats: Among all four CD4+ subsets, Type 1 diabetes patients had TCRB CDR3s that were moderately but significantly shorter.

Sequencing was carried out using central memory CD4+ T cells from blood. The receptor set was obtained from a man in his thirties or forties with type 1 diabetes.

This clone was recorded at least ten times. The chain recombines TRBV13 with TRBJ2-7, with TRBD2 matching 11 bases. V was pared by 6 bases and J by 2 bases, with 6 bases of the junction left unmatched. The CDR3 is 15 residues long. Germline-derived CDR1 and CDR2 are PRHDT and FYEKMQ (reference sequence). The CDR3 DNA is TGTGCCAGCAGAGATCTAGCGGGGGGCGCCTACGAGCAGTACTTC. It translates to CASRDLAGGAYEQYF.

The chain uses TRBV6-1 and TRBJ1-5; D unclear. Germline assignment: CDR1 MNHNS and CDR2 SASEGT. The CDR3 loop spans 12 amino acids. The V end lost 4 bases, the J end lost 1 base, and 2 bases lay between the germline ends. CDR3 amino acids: CASSVSNQPQHF. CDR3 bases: TGTGCCAGCAGTGTCAGCAATCAGCCCCAGCATTTT.

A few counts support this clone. The chain's CDR3 is CAAGNSYEQYF. The DNA for the CDR3 is TGTGCAGCTGGAAACTCCTACGAGCAGTACTTC. The chain links TRBV6-6 to TRBJ2-7; D is uncertain. The CDR3 consists of 11 residues. CDR1 MNHNY and CDR2 SVGAGI come from the germline V gene (reference sequence).

This CDR3 is CASSLGSGINGYTF. In DNA form, the CDR3 reads TGTGCCAGCAGCTTAGGTTCCGGGATCAATGGCTACACCTTC. This rearrangement joins TRBV7-9 to TRBJ1-2; D is uncertain. Germline V gene lookup returns CDR1 SEHNR and CDR2 FQNEAQ (reference sequence). This CDR3 region has 14 residues. V lost 1 base, J lost 6 bases, and 12 bases lay in between.

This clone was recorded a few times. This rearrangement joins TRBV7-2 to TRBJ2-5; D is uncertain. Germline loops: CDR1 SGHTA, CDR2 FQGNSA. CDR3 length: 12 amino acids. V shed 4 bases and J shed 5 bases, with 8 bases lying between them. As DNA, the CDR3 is TGTGCCAGCAGCTCCGAGGCTGAGACCCAGTACTTC. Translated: CASSSEAETQYF. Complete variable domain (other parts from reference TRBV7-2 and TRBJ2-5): GAGVSQSPSNKVTEKGKDVELRCDPISGHTALYWYRQSLGQGLEFLIYFQGNSAPDKSGLPSDRFSAERTGGSVSTLTIQRTQQEDSAVYLCASSSEAETQYFGPGTRLLVL.

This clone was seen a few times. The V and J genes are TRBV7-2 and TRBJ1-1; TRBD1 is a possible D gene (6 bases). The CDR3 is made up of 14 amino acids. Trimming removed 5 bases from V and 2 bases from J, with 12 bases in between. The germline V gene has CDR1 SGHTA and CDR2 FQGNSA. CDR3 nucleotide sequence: TGTGCCAGCAGCCGTGGGACACATAACACTGAAGCTTTCTTT. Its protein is CASSRGTHNTEAFF.

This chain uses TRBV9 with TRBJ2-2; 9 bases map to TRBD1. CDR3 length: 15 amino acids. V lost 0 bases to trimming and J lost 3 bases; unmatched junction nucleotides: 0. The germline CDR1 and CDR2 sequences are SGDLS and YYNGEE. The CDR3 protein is CASSVGTGDTGELFF. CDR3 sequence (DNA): TGTGCCAGCAGCGTAGGGACAGGGGACACCGGGGAGCTGTTTTTT.

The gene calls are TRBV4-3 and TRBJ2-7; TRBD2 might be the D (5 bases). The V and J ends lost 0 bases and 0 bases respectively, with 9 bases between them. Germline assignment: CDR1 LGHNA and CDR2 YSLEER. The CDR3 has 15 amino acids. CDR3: CASSQEAGLSYEQYF. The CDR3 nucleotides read TGCGCCAGCAGCCAAGAGGCGGGCCTCTCCTACGAGCAGTACTTC.

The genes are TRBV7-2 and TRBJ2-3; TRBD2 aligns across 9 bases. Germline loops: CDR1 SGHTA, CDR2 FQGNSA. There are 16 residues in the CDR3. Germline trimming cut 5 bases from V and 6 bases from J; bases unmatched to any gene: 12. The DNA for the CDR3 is TGTGCCAGCAGCCTAGACTCGGCAGCGGGGGGTGATACGCAGTATTTT. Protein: CASSLDSAAGGDTQYF.

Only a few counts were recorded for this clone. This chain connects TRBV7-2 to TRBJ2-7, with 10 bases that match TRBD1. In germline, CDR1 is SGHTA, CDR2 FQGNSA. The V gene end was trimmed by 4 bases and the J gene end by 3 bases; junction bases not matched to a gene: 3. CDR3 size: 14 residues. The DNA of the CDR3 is TGTGCCAGCAGCTCCCGGACAGGGGGCTACGAGCAGTACTTC. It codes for CASSSRTGGYEQYF.

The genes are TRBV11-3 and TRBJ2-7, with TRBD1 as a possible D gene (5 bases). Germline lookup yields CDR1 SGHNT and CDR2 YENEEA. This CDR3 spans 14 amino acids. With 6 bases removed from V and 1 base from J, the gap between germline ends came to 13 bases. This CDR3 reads CASSKTEISYEQYF. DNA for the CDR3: TGTGCCAGCAGTAAGACAGAAATTTCCTACGAGCAGTACTTC.

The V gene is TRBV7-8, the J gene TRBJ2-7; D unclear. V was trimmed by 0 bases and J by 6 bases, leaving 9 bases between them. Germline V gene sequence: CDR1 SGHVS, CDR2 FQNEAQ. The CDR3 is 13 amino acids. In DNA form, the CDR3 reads TGTGCCAGCAGCTTAGCAGGCGCGTTCGAGCAGTACTTC. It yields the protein CASSLAGAFEQYF.

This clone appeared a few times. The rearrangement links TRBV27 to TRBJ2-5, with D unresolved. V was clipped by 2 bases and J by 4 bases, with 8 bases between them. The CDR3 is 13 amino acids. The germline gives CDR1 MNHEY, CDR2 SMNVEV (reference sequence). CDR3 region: CASSLERRETQYF. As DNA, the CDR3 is TGTGCCAGCAGTTTAGAACGTAGAGAGACCCAGTACTTC.

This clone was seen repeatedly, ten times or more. The CDR3 region has the DNA TGCGCCAGCAGCTTGACGCGGGGCAGCACAGATACGCAGTATTTT. Translation gives CASSLTRGSTDTQYF. J is TRBJ2-3 and V is TRBV5-1; a possible D gene is TRBD2 (6 bases). Deletions cut 1 base from V and 0 bases from J, with 9 bases between. CDR1 and CDR2 (germline): SGHRS, YFSETQ. The CDR3 has 15 residues.

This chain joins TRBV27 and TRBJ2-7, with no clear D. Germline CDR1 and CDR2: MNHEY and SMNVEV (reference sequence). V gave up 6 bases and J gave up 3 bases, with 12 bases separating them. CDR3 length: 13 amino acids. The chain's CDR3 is CASSFYSGYEQYF. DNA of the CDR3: TGTGCCAGCAGCTTTTATTCCGGCTACGAGCAGTACTTC.

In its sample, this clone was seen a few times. CDR3 protein: CASSTVTGHSLGKLFF. CDR3 nucleotide sequence: TGTGCCAGCAGCACAGTGACAGGCCATTCCCTTGGAAAACTGTTTTTT. The genes are TRBV11-2 and TRBJ1-4, with D possibly TRBD1 on 6 matching bases. The CDR3 totals 16 residues. CDR1 SGHAT and CDR2 FQNNGV come from the germline V gene. Trimming cost V 5 bases and J 10 bases, with 23 bases left between them.

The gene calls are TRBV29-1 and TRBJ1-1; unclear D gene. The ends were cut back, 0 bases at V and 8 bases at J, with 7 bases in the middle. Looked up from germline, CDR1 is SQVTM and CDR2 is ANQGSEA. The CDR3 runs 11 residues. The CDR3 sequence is CSVEEATEAFF. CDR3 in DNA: TGCAGCGTTGAAGAGGCTACCGAAGCTTTCTTT.

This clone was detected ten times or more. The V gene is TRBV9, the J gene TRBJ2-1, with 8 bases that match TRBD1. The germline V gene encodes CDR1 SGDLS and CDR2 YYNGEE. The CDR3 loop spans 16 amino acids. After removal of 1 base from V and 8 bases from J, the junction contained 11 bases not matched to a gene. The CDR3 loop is CASSVQSQGARDEQFF. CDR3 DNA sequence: TGTGCCAGCAGCGTACAGTCCCAGGGGGCGCGCGATGAGCAGTTCTTC.

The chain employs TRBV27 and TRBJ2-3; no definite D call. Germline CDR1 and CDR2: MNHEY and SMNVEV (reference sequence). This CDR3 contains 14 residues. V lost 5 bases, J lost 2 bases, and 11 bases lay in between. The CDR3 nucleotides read TGTGCCAGCAGTATCGGGCGGTCCACAGATACGCAGTATTTT. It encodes CASSIGRSTDTQYF.

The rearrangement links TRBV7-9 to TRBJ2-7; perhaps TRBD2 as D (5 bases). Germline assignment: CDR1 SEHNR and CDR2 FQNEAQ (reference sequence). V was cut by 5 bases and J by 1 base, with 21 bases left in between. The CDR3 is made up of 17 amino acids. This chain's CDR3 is CASSLDRLLRTSYEQYF. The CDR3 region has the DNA TGTGCCAGCAGCCTCGACCGGCTGTTAAGGACTTCCTACGAGCAGTACTTC.

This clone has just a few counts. The CDR3 DNA reads TGTGCCAGCCAGGCGAGATTCAGGGATGAAGCTTTCTTT. Amino acid sequence: CASQARFRDEAFF. The chain links TRBV6-5 to TRBJ1-1; tentative D call: TRBD1 (5 bases). The V end was cut by 8 bases, the J end by 7 bases, with 17 bases between. Germline CDR1 is MNHEY and CDR2 is SVGAGI. CDR3 length: 13 residues.

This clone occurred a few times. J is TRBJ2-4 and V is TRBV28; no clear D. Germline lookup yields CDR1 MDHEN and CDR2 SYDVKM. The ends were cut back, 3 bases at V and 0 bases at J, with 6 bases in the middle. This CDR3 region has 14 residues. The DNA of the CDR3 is TGTGCCAGCAGTTTTAAAGGAGCCAAAAACATTCAGTACTTC. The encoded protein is CASSFKGAKNIQYF.